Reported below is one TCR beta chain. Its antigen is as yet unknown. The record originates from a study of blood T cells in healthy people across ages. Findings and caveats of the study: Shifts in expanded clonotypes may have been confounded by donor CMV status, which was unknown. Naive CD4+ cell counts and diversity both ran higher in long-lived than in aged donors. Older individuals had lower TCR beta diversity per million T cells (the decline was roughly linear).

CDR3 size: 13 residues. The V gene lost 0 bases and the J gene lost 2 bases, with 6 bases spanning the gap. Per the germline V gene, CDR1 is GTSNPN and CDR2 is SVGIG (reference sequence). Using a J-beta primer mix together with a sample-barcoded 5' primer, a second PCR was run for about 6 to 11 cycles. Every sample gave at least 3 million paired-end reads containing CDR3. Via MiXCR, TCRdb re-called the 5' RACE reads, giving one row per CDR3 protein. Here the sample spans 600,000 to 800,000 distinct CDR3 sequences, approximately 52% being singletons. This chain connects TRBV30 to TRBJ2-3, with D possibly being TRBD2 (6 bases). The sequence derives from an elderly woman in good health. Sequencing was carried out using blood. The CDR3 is CAWSVRDTDTQYF. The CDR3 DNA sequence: TGTGCCTGGAGTGTGCGGGACACAGATACGCAGTATTTT.